The TCR beta chain described here comes from a study of T cells in women clearing cervical HPV infection (dated by TCRdb to the late 2010s). In terms of the full investigation: The cases were 20 to 30 women with histologically confirmed HPV16-related CIN3 or worse, and 2 of those women had invasive cancers. The 20 to 25 controls were women who cleared a single incident HPV16 infection within 12 months without developing precancer or cancer. Blood from cases was drawn at the visit where the lesion was first identified, while blood from controls was drawn once the infection was no longer detected. For cases, the median interval between lesion detection and blood sampling was around 150 days, with an interquartile range of roughly 90 to 200 days. HLA typing was available for only a few women, so HLA type could not be excluded as a confounder. An exploratory proof-of-principle case-control study, nested within the Guanacaste HPV Natural History Study in Costa Rica, was conducted to compare TCR repertoires across cervical HPV16 outcomes. Cases and controls were matched on age within five years and on year of sample collection. A median age of approximately 30 years was observed in cases versus 38 in controls, and no significant differences in baseline characteristics were found. The parent cohort enrolled 9,500 to 12,000 women aged 18 or older in Guanacaste, Costa Rica, in about 1992 to 1994 and followed the women for less than eight years. Five blinded duplicates per group were added as quality controls, so that about 60 samples were obtained: roughly 50 participants and about 10 replicates.

The paper as a whole reports these results and caveats: Random forest classifiers combining richness and V gene abundances distinguished cases from controls with an estimated AUC of roughly 0.8. Because the number of T cells in each sample was unknown, differences in richness could reflect differing T-cell content rather than repertoire biology. Cases had lower TRBV6-7 relative abundance than controls (around 0.11% versus 0.15%; Bonferroni P = 0.0008). TCR repertoire richness was significantly higher in CIN3+ cases than in controls across sequencing depths, while evenness did not differ. Whether associations preceded infection or resulted from infection could not be shown with the cross-sectional design, and effector/memory subsets and HPV-specific T cells were not isolated.

Using the immunoSEQ assay, multiplex PCR amplified TCR beta CDR3 regions from an average of approximately 1,200 ng of genomic DNA per sample. The assay corrected primer bias using a complete synthetic TCR repertoire to establish an amplification baseline. The amplicons were sequenced on the Illumina platform. Concerning the study's data processing: Error correction of the sequences involved clustering with frequency ratios plus a modified nearest-neighbor algorithm, after which the sequences were analyzed in the immunoSEQ Analyzer using IMGT gene definitions. At each rarefaction depth, TCR richness and evenness were averaged over 20 rarefaction repeats, and samples with fewer sequences than the depth were excluded. Wilcoxon rank sum tests with FDR correction were used to compare V, D and J gene relative abundances between the groups. Blinded duplicates gave an intraclass correlation of 95.6% for TCR richness and an average of around 83% across over 55 gene segments. TCRdb holds this immuneACCESS table with in-frame rearrangements only. Some clones are missing; in checked studies, unresolved V genes explain under half, and the rest has no known cause. That table supplies the V and J calls and clone size; D and trimming were determined from the DNA. The table of this sample itemizes around 23,000 clones. The ten top clones hold roughly 10% of the sample.

Every participant had a single incident cervical HPV16 infection, and prevalent HPV16 infections were excluded. Cervical HPV DNA was detected by MY09/MY11 PCR, and genotyping was performed by dot-blot hybridization. Roughly 15 mL of heparinized blood were centrifuged, and the buffy coat was aliquoted, frozen at -30°C, then stored at -80°C. QIAGEN kits were used to extract genomic DNA from the buffy coat specimens. Worth noting for this clone: Its antigen is currently not known. The sequenced fragment ends 3 residues before the CDR3 boundary, so the rest is inferred from the germline J gene.

The CDR3 covers 13 residues, taking in both the cysteine and the phenylalanine. Of the CDR3's DNA, 30 bases were read; they are in frame from base 1. Reading the germline V gene (reference sequence) gives CDR1 GTSNPN and CDR2 SVGIG. V sheds 2 bases and J sheds 3 bases, leaving 10 bases between their ends. What was sequenced was blood buffy coat. In this chain, TRBV30 is recombined with TRBJ1-2, with no reliable assignment of the D segment. The receptor was derived from a woman aged 18 to 75 with a cervical HPV16 infection that either progressed to CIN3+ or cleared (not recorded which). The CDR3 reads as follows: CAWSSRGDYGYTF. CDR3 bases read: TGTGCCTGGAGTTCCCGGGGAGACTATGGC.